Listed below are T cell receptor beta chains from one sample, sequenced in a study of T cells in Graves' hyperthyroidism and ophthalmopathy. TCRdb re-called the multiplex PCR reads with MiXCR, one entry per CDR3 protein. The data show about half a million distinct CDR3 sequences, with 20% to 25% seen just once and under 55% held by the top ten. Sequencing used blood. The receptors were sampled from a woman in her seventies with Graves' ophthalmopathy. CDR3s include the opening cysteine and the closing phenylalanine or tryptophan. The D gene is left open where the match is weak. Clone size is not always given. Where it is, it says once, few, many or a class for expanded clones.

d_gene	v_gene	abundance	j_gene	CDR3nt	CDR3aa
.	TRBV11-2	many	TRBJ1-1	TGTGCCAGCAGCTCCGGGGTGGGGCGCGGCACTGAAGCTTTCTTT	CASSSGVGRGTEAFF
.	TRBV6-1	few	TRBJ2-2	TGTGCCAGCAGTGAATTCCAAAAGAACACCGGGGAGCTGTTTTTT	CASSEFQKNTGELFF
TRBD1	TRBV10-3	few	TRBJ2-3	TGTGCCCTCAAAGGGCAGGGGGCAGATACGCAGTATTTT	CALKGQGADTQYF
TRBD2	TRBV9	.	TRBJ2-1	TGTGCCAGCAGCGTAGGACAGGGGTGGACTAGCGGGAGGCACAATGAGCAGTTCTTC	CASSVGQGWTSGRHNEQFF
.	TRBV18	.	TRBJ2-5	TGTGCCAGCTCACCACCGGGTCGTCCTAGCTCCCGGACCCAGTACTTC	CASSPPGRPSSRTQYF
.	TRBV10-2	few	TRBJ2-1	TGCGCCAGCAGCCCCTCTCAGGGCTCCTACAATGAGCAGTTCTTC	CASSPSQGSYNEQFF
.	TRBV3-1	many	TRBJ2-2	TGTGCCAGCAGCCAAGTTAGGAGCGGGGAGCTGTTTTTT	CASSQVRSGELFF
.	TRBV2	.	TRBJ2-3	TGTGCCACTAACATCGTTAGCACAGATACGCAGTATTTT	CATNIVSTDTQYF
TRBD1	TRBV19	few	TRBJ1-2	TGTGCCAGTAGGAGGACAGGGGTAAACTATGGCTACACCTTC	CASRRTGVNYGYTF
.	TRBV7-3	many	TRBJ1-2	TGTGCCAGCAGCCGTCCAGGCGGCTATGGCTACACCTTC	CASSRPGGYGYTF
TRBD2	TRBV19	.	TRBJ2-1	TGTGCCTCGGGACTAGCGGGACCTGCCTACAATGAGCAGTTCTTC	CASGLAGPAYNEQFF
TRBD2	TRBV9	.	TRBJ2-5	TGTGCCAGCAGCGTAGCAGTTAGCGGGCCTGAGTCGGCCCAGTACTTC	CASSVAVSGPESAQYF
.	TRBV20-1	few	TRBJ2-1	TGCAGTGCTAGCGAAGGGGAGTTCGATGAGCAGTTCTTC	CSASEGEFDEQFF
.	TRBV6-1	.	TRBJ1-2	TGTGCCAGCAGTCCACCTAGGGCCCACGGGGGCTATGGCTACACCTTC	CASSPPRAHGGYGYTF
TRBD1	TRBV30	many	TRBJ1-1	TGTGCCTGGAGCTCTCCCGGGACAGGGGTTACTGAAGCTTTCTTT	CAWSSPGTGVTEAFF
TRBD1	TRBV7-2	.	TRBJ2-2	TGTGCCAGCAGCCCTAGGGACAGATACACCGGGGAGCTGTTTTTT	CASSPRDRYTGELFF
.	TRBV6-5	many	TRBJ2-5	TGTGCCAGCAGTTACTCTGGCCTAGGAGGAGAGACCCAGTACTTC	CASSYSGLGGETQYF
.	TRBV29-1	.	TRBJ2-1	TGCACCGCAAACTTGGCAGGTTACAATGAGCAGTTCTTC	CTANLAGYNEQFF
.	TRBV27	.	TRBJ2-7	TGTGCCAGCAGTTTATCGAGCAGGGCCTACGAGCAGTACTTC	CASSLSSRAYEQYF
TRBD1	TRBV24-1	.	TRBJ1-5	TGTGCCACCAGTGACCCCGGGACAGGGGATCAGCCCCAGCATTTT	CATSDPGTGDQPQHF
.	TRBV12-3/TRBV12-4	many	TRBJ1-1	TGTGCCAGCAGGGTGGGCGGCACTGAAGCTTTCTTT	CASRVGGTEAFF
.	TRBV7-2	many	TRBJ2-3	TGTGCCAGCAGCTTACTCGGTAGCACAGATACGCAGTATTTT	CASSLLGSTDTQYF
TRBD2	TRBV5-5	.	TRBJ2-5	TGTGCCAGCAGCGGGACTAGCGGGACCTGGTACCAAGAGACCCAGTACTTC	CASSGTSGTWYQETQYF
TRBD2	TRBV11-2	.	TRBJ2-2	TGTGCCAGCAGCTCACGCGTCACATTAGCGGGAAGAACGAACACCGGGGAGCTGTTTTTT	CASSSRVTLAGRTNTGELFF